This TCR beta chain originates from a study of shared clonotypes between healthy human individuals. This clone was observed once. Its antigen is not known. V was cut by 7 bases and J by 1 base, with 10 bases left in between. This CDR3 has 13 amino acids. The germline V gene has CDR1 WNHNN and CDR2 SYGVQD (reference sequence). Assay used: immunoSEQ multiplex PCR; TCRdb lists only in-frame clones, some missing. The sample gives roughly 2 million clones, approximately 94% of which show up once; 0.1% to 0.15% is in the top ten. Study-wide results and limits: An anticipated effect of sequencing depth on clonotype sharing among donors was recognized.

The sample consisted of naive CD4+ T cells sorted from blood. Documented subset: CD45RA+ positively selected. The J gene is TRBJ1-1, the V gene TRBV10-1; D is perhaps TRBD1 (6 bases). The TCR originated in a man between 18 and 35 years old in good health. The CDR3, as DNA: TGCGCCAGCAAGCAGGGGACGAACACTGAAGCTTTCTTT. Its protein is CASKQGTNTEAFF.